This section outlines one T cell receptor (beta chain) sequence together with its context. The data were taken from a study of shared clonotypes between healthy human individuals. Study donors comprised healthy, HIV-negative adults devoid of recent acute infection or vaccination. Donors were Caucasian adults residing in Nashville, Tennessee, USA. The germline V gene has CDR1 MDHEN and CDR2 SYDVKM. This CDR3 contains 15 residues. An assay was performed, and its level was deep. Unsorted PBMC DNA was run through sequencing on ten immunoSEQ deep assay plates. Libraries were prepared by immunoSEQ multiplex PCR; TCRdb keeps only in-frame clonotypes and omits some of them. The sample consists of hundreds of thousands of clones, around three quarters of them appearing once.

Sequenced sample: PBMCs. The sequence derives from a middle-aged woman in good health. Some clones in this sample may be carry-over from other donors' samples. The chain recombines TRBV28 with TRBJ2-4; D may be TRBD2 (6 bases). TRBJ2-5 explains the end of the DNA better; the J call may be wrong. In DNA, the CDR3 is TGTGCCAGCAGTTTAGGGGCGGGGACCCAAGAGACCCAGTACTTC. Translating gives CASSLGAGTQETQYF.